These 25 T cell receptor beta chains were all obtained from the same sample, sequenced in a study of sequential checkpoint blockade in melanoma. TCRdb's table, derived via immunoSEQ multiplex PCR, lists solely in-frame clones and lacks some. This sample carries 18,000 or so clones, about 75% of them seen once, and the ten largest clones take 12%. Regarding treatment: randomized to nivolumab then ipilimumab (arm A) or the reverse (arm B). The material was CD8+ T cells sorted from blood (inferred from file names), obtained from a patient given nivolumab and ipilimumab in sequence. The receptors were gathered from a human donor with melanoma.

The chain is built from TRBV30 and TRBJ1-2; D may be TRBD1 (5 bases). Trimming stripped 2 bases from V and 6 bases from J, with 16 bases between. CDR3 length equals 14 residues. Looked up from germline, CDR1 is GTSNPN and CDR2 is SVGIG (reference sequence). The CDR3, as DNA: TGTGCCTGGAGTCGGGGGACGGCCCCCGATGGCTACACCTTC. Amino acid sequence: CAWSRGTAPDGYTF.

The chain links TRBV9 to TRBJ2-5, with 7 positions matching TRBD2. The end of the DNA is better explained by TRBJ2-7, so the J call may be wrong. From germline, CDR1 is SGDLS and CDR2 YYNGEE. This CDR3 contains 16 residues. The CDR3 sequence: CASSPHGGSPSYEQYF. The DNA of the CDR3 is TGTGCCAGCAGCCCACACGGGGGGTCCCCTTCCTACGAGCAGTACTTC.

The chain recombines TRBV6-5 with TRBJ1-1; no reliable D call. The germline gives CDR1 MNHEY, CDR2 SVGAGI. Deletions cut 6 bases from V and 6 bases from J, with 14 bases between. The CDR3 is 13 amino acids. The CDR3 protein is CASRGSRRSEAFF. CDR3 DNA: TGTGCCAGCAGGGGTTCCCGGAGGTCTGAAGCTTTCTTT.

This clone was recorded once. The gene calls are TRBV29-1 and TRBJ1-1, with 8 bases fitting TRBD1. This CDR3 has 14 residues. The V segment lost 6 bases and the J segment 4 bases; nucleotides outside the gene matches: 10. The germline CDR1 and CDR2 sequences are SQVTM and ANQGSEA. In DNA form, the CDR3 reads TGCAGCGTAGCTCAGGGGGCTTCGGTCACTGAAGCTTTCTTT. Translated: CSVAQGASVTEAFF.

This sequence joins TRBV27 and TRBJ2-3, with D tentatively TRBD1 (6 bases). The CDR3 has 15 amino acids. Germline values: CDR1 MNHEY, CDR2 SMNVEV (reference sequence). Trimming pared 5 bases from V and 2 bases from J, leaving 14 bases between. Here the CDR3 reads CASSAVDSYTDTQYF. The CDR3 nucleotides read TGTGCCAGCAGTGCGGTGGACAGTTACACAGATACGCAGTATTTT.

The chain employs TRBV25-1 and TRBJ2-7; 8 bases map to TRBD2. Germline V gene sequence: CDR1 MGHDK, CDR2 SYGVNS. The V and J ends lost 4 bases and 10 bases, in that order; junction bases with no gene match: 12. The CDR3 runs to 14 residues. For the CDR3, the DNA is TGTGCCAGCAGTGCCGGACTAGCAGCGTCGAATCAGTACTTC. Translating it yields CASSAGLAASNQYF.

J is TRBJ2-5 and V is TRBV9, with TRBD1 matching 7 bases. Losses at the gene ends were 5 bases for V and 2 bases for J; bases not matched to a gene: 9. Germline CDR1 and CDR2: SGDLS and YYNGEE. The CDR3 length is 15 residues. The CDR3 nucleotides read TGTGCCAGCAGGGATGACAGGGAAGGACAAGAGACCCAGTACTTC. This codes for CASRDDREGQETQYF.

The V and J genes are TRBV7-3 and TRBJ1-6, with a tentative D call TRBD1 (5 bases). Germline V lookup: CDR1 SGHTA, CDR2 FQGTGA. Trimming removed 5 bases from V and 6 bases from J, with 11 bases in between. The CDR3 is 14 residues long. In DNA, the CDR3 is TGTGCCAGCAGCCCCACCGGGGGTAATTCACCCCTCCACTTT. Translating gives CASSPTGGNSPLHF.

J is TRBJ2-7 and V is TRBV30; D is perhaps TRBD2 (6 bases). Germline CDR1 and CDR2: GTSNPN and SVGIG (reference sequence). The CDR3 totals 13 residues. Deletions cut 0 bases from V and 3 bases from J, with 9 bases between. The CDR3 DNA reads TGTGCCTGGAGTGTACTGGGGGGCTACGAGCAGTACTTC. It yields the protein CAWSVLGGYEQYF. Filled out from reference TRBV30 and TRBJ2-7, the complete variable domain reads SQTIHQWPATLVQPVGSPLSLECTVEGTSNPNLYWYRQAAGRGLQLLFYSVGIGQISSEVPQNLSASRPQDRQFILSSKKLLLSDSGFYLCAWSVLGGYEQYFGPGTRLTVT.

V is TRBV7-7 and J is TRBJ2-7, with a weak D call TRBD2 (6 bases). The CDR3 covers 15 residues. V lost 0 bases to trimming and J lost 0 bases, with 9 bases between them. Germline V gene sequence: CDR1 SSHAT, CDR2 FNYEAQ (reference sequence). CDR3 DNA: TGTGCCAGCAGCTTAGCCCCCGGGAGCTCCTACGAGCAGTACTTC. Translating gives CASSLAPGSSYEQYF.

This chain connects TRBV7-3 to TRBJ2-1; TRBD1 is a possible D gene (5 bases). Germline CDR1 is SGHTA and CDR2 is FQGTGA. The V gene lost 6 bases and the J gene lost 9 bases, with 15 bases spanning the gap. This CDR3 region has 13 residues. The CDR3 DNA reads TGTGCCAGCAGTCCTGGACAAATCAGTGAGCAGTTCTTC. It codes for CASSPGQISEQFF. Full variable domain (remainder filled in from reference TRBV7-3 and TRBJ2-1): GAGVSQTPSNKVTEKGKYVELRCDPISGHTALYWYRQSLGQGPEFLIYFQGTGAADDSGLPNDRFFAVRPEGSVSTLKIQRTERGDSAVYLCASSPGQISEQFFGPGTRLTVL.

This sequence joins TRBV4-3 and TRBJ2-7, with 9 nucleotides matching TRBD2. Germline V lookup: CDR1 LGHNA, CDR2 YSLEER. The V gene end was trimmed by 0 bases and the J gene end by 3 bases; junction bases not matched to a gene: 6. This CDR3 contains 16 residues. The CDR3 DNA follows: TGCGCCAGCAGCCAAGATCTTGCAGCGGGAGGCTACGAGCAGTACTTC. Protein: CASSQDLAAGGYEQYF.

This clone came up a few times. The chain joins TRBV4-2 to TRBJ1-1; D remains unclear. CDR1 and CDR2 (germline): LGHNA, YNFKEQ. With 4 bases removed from V and 0 bases from J, the gap between germline ends came to 9 bases. CDR3 length: 14 residues. In DNA form, the CDR3 reads TGTGCCAGCAGCCCTAAAAGCGTGAACACTGAAGCTTTCTTT. Its translation is CASSPKSVNTEAFF.

This clone was detected only a few times. V gene TRBV27 combines with J gene TRBJ1-2, with 10 bases matching TRBD1. This CDR3 region has 15 residues. J lost 2 bases, V lost 5 bases, and 5 bases had no gene match. Per germline, CDR1 MNHEY and CDR2 SMNVEV (reference sequence). CDR3: CASSPGQGGNYGYTF. CDR3 nucleotide sequence: TGTGCCAGCAGTCCCGGACAGGGGGGGAACTATGGCTACACCTTC.

V is TRBV29-1 and J is TRBJ2-7; 9 positions agree with TRBD2. The CDR3 is 14 residues long. CDR1 and CDR2 from the germline V gene are SQVTM and ANQGSEA. With 5 bases clipped from V and 4 bases from J, the junction kept 9 bases outside the gene matches. This CDR3 is CSVTPGLATYEQYF. DNA for the CDR3: TGCAGCGTTACCCCCGGACTAGCGACATACGAGCAGTACTTC.

This chain joins TRBV11-2 and TRBJ2-3, with D possibly being TRBD2 (5 bases). This CDR3 spans 15 amino acids. The germline V and J ends were trimmed by 1 base and 3 bases, with 11 bases remaining between them. The V gene's germline CDR1 is SGHAT and CDR2 FQNNGV. The CDR3 loop reads CASSLAPRDTDTQYF. The CDR3 DNA reads TGTGCCAGCAGCTTAGCACCGAGGGATACAGATACGCAGTATTTT.

This chain joins TRBV7-8 and TRBJ2-3; 7 bases line up with TRBD2. Germline V gene data show CDR1 as SGHVS and CDR2 as FQNEAQ. The CDR3 contains 15 residues. V gave up 1 base and J gave up 0 bases; unmatched junction bases: 1. In DNA, the CDR3 is TGTGCCAGCAGCTTAGTGGGAGGGAGCACAGATACGCAGTATTTT. This gives the protein CASSLVGGSTDTQYF.

CDR3 in amino acids: CASSVARTGTYGYTF. CDR3 nucleotides: TGTGCCAGCAGCGTAGCGAGGACAGGGACATATGGCTACACCTTC. The chain joins TRBV9 to TRBJ1-2; 8 bases agree with TRBD1. The CDR3 covers 15 residues. Trimming removed 0 bases from V and 5 bases from J; junction bases left unmatched: 6. CDR1 and CDR2 from the germline V gene are SGDLS and YYNGEE.

Concerning this clone: The CDR3 ends on some other residue instead of the conserved phenylalanine or tryptophan, so this is likely a read error. The chain joins TRBV4-3 to TRBJ1-6; 8 bases are a match to TRBD1. V shed 0 bases, J shed 7 bases, and the junction held 2 bases outside the gene matches. Per germline, CDR1 LGHNA and CDR2 YSLEER. The length of the CDR3 is 15 residues. In DNA form, the CDR3 reads TGCGCCAGCAGCCAAGACCGGGACAGGAATTCACCCCTCCACCTT. Its translation: CASSQDRDRNSPLHL.

The chain couples TRBV9 to TRBJ1-1; D possibly corresponds to TRBD1 (5 bases). V gave up 0 bases and J gave up 5 bases, with 20 bases separating them. Germline V gene lookup returns CDR1 SGDLS and CDR2 YYNGEE. This CDR3 spans 17 amino acids. CDR3 protein: CASSVAGDLRRETEAFF. CDR3 DNA: TGTGCCAGCAGCGTAGCGGGGGACTTACGACGGGAAACTGAAGCTTTCTTT.

The chain has TRBV30 and TRBJ1-1, with D possibly TRBD1 on 5 matching bases. The CDR3 length is 13 residues. Germline loops: CDR1 GTSNPN, CDR2 SVGIG (reference sequence). Trimming shortened V by 2 bases and J by 1 base, and 8 bases separated the two germline ends. CDR3 sequence: CAWSIGENTEAFF. Written as DNA, the CDR3 is TGTGCCTGGAGTATAGGGGAGAACACTGAAGCTTTCTTT.

CDR3 in amino acids: CASSYDHRGTEAFF. For the CDR3, the DNA is TGTGCCAGCAGCTACGATCACAGGGGCACTGAAGCTTTCTTT. The chain joins TRBV13 to TRBJ1-1; 7 bases are shared with TRBD1. From germline, CDR1 is PRHDT and CDR2 FYEKMQ (reference sequence). The CDR3 is 14 residues long. V was clipped by 4 bases and J by 4 bases; unmatched bases: 6.

This rearrangement joins TRBV19 to TRBJ1-5; no clear D gene. From germline, CDR1 is LNHDA and CDR2 SQIVND (reference sequence). With 1 base removed from V and 4 bases from J, the gap between germline ends came to 8 bases. The length of the CDR3 is 14 residues. The CDR3: CASSIGRGNQPQHF. The CDR3 DNA sequence: TGTGCCAGTAGTATAGGACGGGGAAATCAGCCCCAGCATTTT.

This clone is a singleton in its sample. The chain has TRBV7-9 and TRBJ1-1, with 9 bases matching TRBD1. CDR3 length equals 17 residues. The ends lost 1 base at V and 2 bases at J; junction bases unmatched: 8. Germline CDR1 is SEHNR and CDR2 is FQNEAQ (reference sequence). The CDR3 nucleotides read TGTGCCAGCAGCTTAGGTGGACAGGGGCCAATCAACACTGAAGCTTTCTTT. Translation gives CASSLGGQGPINTEAFF.

In DNA, the CDR3 is TGTGCCATCAGTGCTCCGGGGGGGGGTGAGCAGTTCTTC. As protein: CAISAPGGGEQFF. The V gene is TRBV10-3, the J gene TRBJ2-1; TRBD2 matches at 8 bases. Losses at the gene ends were 4 bases for V and 9 bases for J; bases not matched to a gene: 5. From germline, CDR1 is ENHRY and CDR2 SYGVKD. The CDR3 runs to 13 residues.